This TCR beta chain is from a study of T cell repertoires in cytomegalovirus infection. General study findings and limits: Carriage of CMV together with the relevant HLA was identifiable through cumulative public TCR beta family frequency.

V shed 4 bases and J shed 2 bases, with 6 bases lying between them. The CDR3 totals 12 residues. As concerns this clonotype: The antigen is unknown.

TCRdb re-called the reads with MiXCR, one entry per CDR3 protein. The data show approximately 280,000 distinct CDR3 sequences, roughly a fifth seen once. Material: cultured PBMCs, obtained from culture after CMV antigen stimulation. The clonotype comes from a human donor in good health (CMV status not recorded). Some clones in this sample may be carry-over from other donors' samples. The rearrangement uses TRBV12-3 or TRBV12-4 and TRBJ2-7; no clear D. CDR3 in amino acids: CASSSQTYEQYF. The CDR3 DNA follows: TGTGCCAGCAGTTCACAGACCTACGAGCAGTACTTC.